The clone carrying this TCR beta chain was detected a few times. Its antigen is unknown. This sample was taken from a study of cytomegalovirus exposure and HLA in healthy donors. The PCR made use of 60 Vbeta and 13 Jbeta primers. Sequenced by immunoSEQ multiplex PCR; TCRdb stores in-frame clones only, minus some. Altogether 130,000 or so clones are present, about 81% being singletons, with the ten largest covering less than 3.5%. Study results and limitations: With later analysis, a missense DCLRE1C variant became linked to TCR beta V- and J-gene trimming.

This CDR3 is built from 13 residues. With 2 bases removed from V and 2 bases from J, the gap between germline ends came to 10 bases. CDR1 and CDR2 (germline): SQVTM, ANQGSEA. This TCR was sampled from a woman aged 35 to 49 in good health and CMV-seropositive. The V and J genes are TRBV29-1 and TRBJ2-7; D gene ambiguous. The sequenced material came from PBMCs. The CDR3 bases are TGCAGCGTTGAAAGTCCGACAACCTACGAGCAGTACTTC. Its protein is CSVESPTTYEQYF.